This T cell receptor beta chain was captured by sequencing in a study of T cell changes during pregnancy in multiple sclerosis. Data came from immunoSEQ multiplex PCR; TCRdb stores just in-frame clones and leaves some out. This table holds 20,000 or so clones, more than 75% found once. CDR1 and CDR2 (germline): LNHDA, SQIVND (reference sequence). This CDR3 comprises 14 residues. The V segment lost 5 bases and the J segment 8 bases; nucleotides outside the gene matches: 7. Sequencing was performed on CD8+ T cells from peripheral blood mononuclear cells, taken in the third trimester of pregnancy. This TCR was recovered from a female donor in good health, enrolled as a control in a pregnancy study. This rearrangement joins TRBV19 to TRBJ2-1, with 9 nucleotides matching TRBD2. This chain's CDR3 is CASSEGTSSHEQFF. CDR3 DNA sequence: TGTGCCAGTAGTGAGGGGACTAGCTCACATGAGCAGTTCTTC.